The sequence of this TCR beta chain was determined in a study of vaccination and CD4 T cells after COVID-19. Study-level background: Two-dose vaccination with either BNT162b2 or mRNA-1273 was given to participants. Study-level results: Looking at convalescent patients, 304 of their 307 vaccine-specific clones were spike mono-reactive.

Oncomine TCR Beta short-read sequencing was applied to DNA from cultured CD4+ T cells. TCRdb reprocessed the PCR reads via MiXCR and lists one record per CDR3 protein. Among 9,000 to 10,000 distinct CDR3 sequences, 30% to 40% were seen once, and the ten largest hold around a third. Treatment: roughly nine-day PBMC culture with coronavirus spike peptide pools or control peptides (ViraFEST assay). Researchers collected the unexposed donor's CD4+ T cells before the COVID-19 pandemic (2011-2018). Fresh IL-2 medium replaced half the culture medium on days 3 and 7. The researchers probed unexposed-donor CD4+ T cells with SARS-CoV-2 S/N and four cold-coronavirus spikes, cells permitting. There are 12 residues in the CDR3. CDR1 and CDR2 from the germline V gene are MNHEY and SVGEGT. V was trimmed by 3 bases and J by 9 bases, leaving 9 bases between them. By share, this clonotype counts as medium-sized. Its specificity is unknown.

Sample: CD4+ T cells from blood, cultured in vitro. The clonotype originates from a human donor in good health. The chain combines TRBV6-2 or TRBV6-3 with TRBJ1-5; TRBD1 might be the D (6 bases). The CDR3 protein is CASSYMDRPQHF. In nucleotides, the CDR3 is TGTGCCAGCAGTTATATGGACAGGCCCCAGCATTTT.